These 27 T cell receptor beta chains share one sample of origin, sequenced in a study of cytomegalovirus exposure and HLA in healthy donors. Method: immunoSEQ multiplex PCR; TCRdb's copy keeps in-frame clones and lacks some. Of about 240,000 clones listed, 75% to 90% are singletons. The sample consisted of PBMCs. These receptor sequences come from a woman aged 25-40 years in good health and CMV-seropositive.

The chain combines TRBV27 with TRBJ2-3, with D perhaps TRBD1 (5 bases). Looked up from germline, CDR1 is MNHEY and CDR2 is SMNVEV (reference sequence). Between the trimmed V and J ends, which lost 3 bases and 2 bases, there was a span of 9 bases. This CDR3 spans 14 amino acids. The CDR3 nucleotides read TGTGCCAGCAGTTTTGAACAGGACACAGATACGCAGTATTTT. This gives the protein CASSFEQDTDTQYF.

This clone has just one count. V and J are TRBV28 and TRBJ1-5; D is possibly TRBD1 (5 bases). The V end was cut by 1 base, the J end by 3 bases, with 10 bases between. The CDR3 sequence is 15 residues long. CDR1 is MDHEN and CDR2 is SYDVKM in the germline V gene. DNA of the CDR3: TGTGCCAGCAGTTTATACGGGGGTACCAATCAGCCCCAGCATTTT. Protein product: CASSLYGGTNQPQHF.

The J gene is TRBJ2-7, the V gene TRBV7-2; TRBD2 aligns across 9 bases. Unmatched junction bases numbered 8, after V lost 2 bases and J lost 0 bases. The CDR3 is 17 residues long. The germline V gene has CDR1 SGHTA and CDR2 FQGNSA. This CDR3 reads CASSLKLGREGSYEQYF. CDR3 nucleotides: TGTGCCAGCAGCTTAAAACTAGGGCGGGAGGGCTCCTACGAGCAGTACTTC.

Note on this clone: At the DNA level, this CDR3 is encoded by other sequences in the same sample as well. The chain is built from TRBV6-6 and TRBJ2-1; maybe TRBD1 (5 bases). Germline loops: CDR1 MNHNY, CDR2 SVGAGI (reference sequence). CDR3 size: 13 residues. The V and J ends lost 0 bases and 6 bases respectively, with 6 bases between them. For the CDR3, the DNA is TGTGCCAGCAGTTACTCGCAGGGCAATGAGCAGTTCTTC. Residues: CASSYSQGNEQFF.

The V gene is TRBV11-2, the J gene TRBJ1-4; a weak D match, TRBD1 (6 bases). The CDR3 has 16 amino acids. The V end lost 1 base, the J end lost 5 bases, and 14 bases lay between the germline ends. Germline V lookup: CDR1 SGHAT, CDR2 FQNNGV. The CDR3 sequence is CASSLGKGGLNEKLFF. The CDR3 coding sequence is TGTGCCAGCAGCTTAGGGAAGGGGGGGTTGAATGAAAAACTGTTTTTT.

The sample holds one count of this clone. This chain links TRBV28 with TRBJ2-1; TRBD2 aligns across 8 bases. The CDR3 sequence is 13 residues long. J lost 9 bases, V lost 5 bases, and 6 bases had no gene match. Germline V gives CDR1 MDHEN, CDR2 SYDVKM. CDR3 sequence: CASSHGTRGEQFF. The CDR3 nucleotides are TGTGCCAGCAGTCACGGGACTAGAGGTGAGCAGTTCTTC.

A few counts support this clone. The genes are TRBV30 and TRBJ2-2; D gene uncertain. Per the germline V gene, CDR1 is GTSNPN and CDR2 is SVGIG (reference sequence). V was trimmed by 3 bases and J by 2 bases, leaving 7 bases between them. The CDR3 has 13 amino acids. The CDR3 loop reads CAWRYSNTGELFF. DNA of the CDR3: TGTGCCTGGAGGTATAGCAACACCGGGGAGCTGTTTTTT.

The V call is TRBV6-5, the J call TRBJ1-2, with D maybe TRBD1 (5 bases). Trimming pared 5 bases from V and 6 bases from J, leaving 16 bases between. This CDR3 region has 14 residues. Germline CDR1 and CDR2: MNHEY and SVGAGI. CDR3: CASSPGGEENGYTF. The CDR3 DNA sequence: TGTGCCAGCAGTCCCGGAGGGGAGGAGAATGGCTACACCTTC.

This clone appeared once. The chain couples TRBV5-4 to TRBJ1-2, with a weak D call TRBD1 (5 bases). The germline CDR1 and CDR2 sequences are SGHNT and YYREEE (reference sequence). CDR3 length: 15 amino acids. Trimming removed 2 bases from V and 3 bases from J, with 14 bases in between. The CDR3 region has the DNA TGTGCCAGCAGCTTCGGGGGTTTGTTTGACTATGGCTACACCTTC. Its translation: CASSFGGLFDYGYTF.

This rearrangement joins TRBV6-1 to TRBJ2-3; TRBD2 aligns across 8 bases. Germline values: CDR1 MNHNS, CDR2 SASEGT. Trimming at V came to 3 bases and at J to 2 bases, leaving 13 bases not matched to a gene. The CDR3 covers 18 residues. The CDR3 sequence is CASSEAPRASGSTDTQYF. The CDR3 DNA reads as TGTGCCAGCAGTGAGGCCCCGCGGGCTAGCGGGTCCACAGATACGCAGTATTTT.

This clone was observed a handful of times. The chain uses TRBV5-1 and TRBJ2-7; 8 bases are a match to TRBD1. J gave up 2 bases and V 0 bases, and 10 bases lay outside the gene matches. The CDR3 runs to 17 residues. CDR1 and CDR2 from the germline V gene are SGHRS and YFSETQ. CDR3 in amino acids: CASSLEGRQGRAYEQYF. CDR3 DNA sequence: TGCGCCAGCAGCTTGGAGGGGCGACAGGGGCGGGCCTACGAGCAGTACTTC.

The chain carries TRBV4-1 and TRBJ2-7; D gene unclear. V lost 1 base and J lost 6, with 13 bases in between. This CDR3 region has 14 residues. The V gene's germline CDR1 is MGHRA and CDR2 YSYEKL. The CDR3 sequence: CASSQGPRRGEQYF. The CDR3 DNA is TGCGCCAGCAGCCAAGGCCCTAGACGTGGCGAGCAGTACTTC.

The chain combines TRBV28 with TRBJ1-2, with no clear D. Germline loops: CDR1 MDHEN, CDR2 SYDVKM. The CDR3 loop spans 12 amino acids. The V end lost 7 bases, the J end lost 5 bases, and 11 bases lay between the germline ends. CDR3 in amino acids: CASTQTEYGYTF. The CDR3 DNA follows: TGTGCCAGCACCCAAACGGAGTATGGCTACACCTTC.

The chain joins TRBV7-8 to TRBJ1-5; TRBD1 matches 7 bases. The CDR3 has 15 amino acids. Germline-derived CDR1 and CDR2 are SGHVS and FQNEAQ. The junction had 10 bases not matched to a gene; V was cut back by 4 bases and J by 7 bases. CDR3 sequence: CASSSGRGKGQPQHF. The DNA of the CDR3 is TGTGCCAGCAGCTCCGGCAGGGGGAAGGGACAGCCCCAGCATTTT.

This clone has just one count. This sequence joins TRBV5-1 and TRBJ2-2; 11 nucleotides line up with TRBD1. After removal of 4 bases from V and 3 bases from J, the junction contained 5 bases not matched to a gene. Looked up from germline, CDR1 is SGHRS and CDR2 is YFSETQ. The CDR3 contains 16 residues. The CDR3 spells CASSTRTGGDTGELFF. The CDR3, as DNA: TGCGCCAGCAGCACCCGGACAGGGGGCGACACCGGGGAGCTGTTTTTT.

CDR3 bases: TGTGCCAGCAGTTTAGGGGGACCGGGACAGGGGTCGAACGAGCAGTACTTC. It translates to CASSLGGPGQGSNEQYF. This rearrangement joins TRBV27 to TRBJ2-7, with TRBD1 identical over 10 bases. CDR1 is MNHEY, CDR2 SMNVEV, per germline (reference sequence). The CDR3 is 17 amino acids. The junction had 12 bases not matched to a gene; V was cut back by 2 bases and J by 5 bases.

V usage is TRBV29-1 and J usage is TRBJ2-5; D gene uncertain. Germline V CDR1 and CDR2: SQVTM, ANQGSEA. V shed 6 bases and J shed 10 bases, with 18 bases lying between them. The CDR3 covers 12 residues. The CDR3 loop reads CSVANPVLNQYF. The CDR3 DNA is TGCAGCGTCGCCAACCCGGTGCTAAACCAGTACTTC.

This clone has just a few counts. At one end, the junction sequence differs from germline, possibly due to a read error. V usage is TRBV2 and J usage is TRBJ2-7, with 8 bases identical to TRBD1. Germline CDR1 reads SNHLY; CDR2 reads FYNNEI. The CDR3 extends over 11 amino acids. Written as DNA, the CDR3 is TGTGCCAGCAGTGTAAGAACAGGGGGAGGCTTC. This gives the protein CASSVRTGGGF.

This clone has only one observation. V usage is TRBV28 and J usage is TRBJ2-7; TRBD2 matches at 7 bases. V shed 2 bases and J 5 bases; nucleotides not matched to a gene: 3. The length of the CDR3 is 13 residues. In germline, CDR1 is MDHEN, CDR2 SYDVKM. The DNA for the CDR3 is TGTGCCAGCAGTTTAATGGGGGGGGACGAGCAGTACTTC. Translation gives CASSLMGGDEQYF.

In its sample, this clone was seen once. The V and J genes are TRBV7-9 and TRBJ2-7; 12 bases fit TRBD2. The CDR3 extends over 14 amino acids. Trimming removed 4 bases from V and 3 bases from J; junction bases left unmatched: 1. CDR1 is SEHNR and CDR2 is FQNEAQ in the germline V gene (reference sequence). CDR3 coding DNA: TGTGCCAGCAGCTGGGGACTAGCGGGCTACGAGCAGTACTTC. It encodes CASSWGLAGYEQYF. Full variable domain (missing parts from reference TRBV7-9 and TRBJ2-7): DTGVSQNPRHKITKRGQNVTFRCDPISEHNRLYWYRQTLGQGPEFLTYFQNEAQLEKSRLLSDRFSAERPKGSFSTLEIQRTEQGDSAMYLCASSWGLAGYEQYFGPGTRLTVT.

This clone was counted a single time. This chain connects TRBV27 to TRBJ2-7; TRBD2 matches 9 bases. Losses at the gene ends were 3 bases for V and 2 bases for J; bases not matched to a gene: 5. Germline values: CDR1 MNHEY, CDR2 SMNVEV (reference sequence). The CDR3 has 15 amino acids. The CDR3 region is CASSFRREGPYEQYF. The CDR3 DNA sequence: TGTGCCAGCAGTTTTAGGCGGGAGGGCCCCTACGAGCAGTACTTC.

The chain couples TRBV4-1 to TRBJ2-2, with D hard to call. The germline V gene has CDR1 MGHRA and CDR2 YSYEKL. This CDR3 is built from 16 residues. V lost 3 bases and J 3 bases, leaving 14 bases between the germline ends. The CDR3 nucleotides are TGCGCCAGCAGCCAGAACAGTGCCGCCGACACCGGGGAGCTGTTTTTT. Protein product: CASSQNSAADTGELFF.

With regard to this clone: One end of the junction is discordant with germline, which a read error may explain. This CDR3 reads CASSNTGLAGDTGELFF. The CDR3 region has the DNA TGTGCTAGCAGCAACACAGGGCTAGCGGGAGACACCGGGGAGCTGTTTTTT. The chain carries TRBV7-7 and TRBJ2-2; 10 nucleotides line up with TRBD2. Per the germline V gene, CDR1 is SSHAT and CDR2 is FNYEAQ (reference sequence). CDR3 length: 17 residues.

J is TRBJ2-7 and V is TRBV11-2, with unresolved D. The V and J ends lost 1 base and 6 bases respectively, with 13 bases between them. CDR1 is SGHAT and CDR2 is FQNNGV in the germline V gene. This CDR3 has 14 residues. This CDR3 is CASSLGQLLREQYF. The CDR3 DNA is TGTGCCAGCAGCTTAGGTCAGCTACTACGCGAGCAGTACTTC.

This chain connects TRBV9 to TRBJ2-2; D unclear. Germline V gene data show CDR1 as SGDLS and CDR2 as YYNGEE. CDR3 length: 15 amino acids. V lost 4 bases to trimming and J lost 0 bases, with 10 bases between them. As DNA, the CDR3 is TGTGCCAGCAGCTTAGGAGTGGCGAACACCGGGGAGCTGTTTTTT. Translating it yields CASSLGVANTGELFF.

The chain links TRBV7-2 to TRBJ2-7; 7 bases line up with TRBD2. The germline gives CDR1 SGHTA, CDR2 FQGNSA. The CDR3 is 15 amino acids. The ends lost 3 bases at V and 0 bases at J; junction bases unmatched: 5. The CDR3 bases are TGTGCCAGCAGCTTGATGCGGGGGAGCTCCTACGAGCAGTACTTC. Encoded protein: CASSLMRGSSYEQYF.

The CDR3 DNA follows: TGTGCCAGCACGCTAGCGGGAGAAGATACGCAGTATTTT. Its translation: CASTLAGEDTQYF. The rearrangement uses TRBV9 and TRBJ2-3, with TRBD2 matching over 10 bases. V dropped 6 bases and J dropped 5; count of bases not matched to a gene: 3. The CDR3 runs to 13 residues. Germline assignment: CDR1 SGDLS and CDR2 YYNGEE.